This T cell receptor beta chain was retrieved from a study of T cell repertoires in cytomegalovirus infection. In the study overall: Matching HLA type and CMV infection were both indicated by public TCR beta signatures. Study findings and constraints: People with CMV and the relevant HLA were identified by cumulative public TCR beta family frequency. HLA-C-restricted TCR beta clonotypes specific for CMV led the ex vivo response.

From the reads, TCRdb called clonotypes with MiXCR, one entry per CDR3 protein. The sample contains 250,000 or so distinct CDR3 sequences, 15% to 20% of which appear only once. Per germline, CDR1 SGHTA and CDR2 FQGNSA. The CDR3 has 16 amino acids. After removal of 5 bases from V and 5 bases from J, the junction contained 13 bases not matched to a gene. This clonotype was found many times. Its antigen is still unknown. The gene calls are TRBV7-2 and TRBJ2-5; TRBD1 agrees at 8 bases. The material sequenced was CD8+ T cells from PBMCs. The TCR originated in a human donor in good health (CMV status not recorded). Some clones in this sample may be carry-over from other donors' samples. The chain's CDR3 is CASSTSRTGWAETQYF. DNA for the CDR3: TGTGCCAGCAGCACATCCCGGACAGGGTGGGCTGAGACCCAGTACTTC.